This TCR beta chain was sequenced in a study of identical twins (dated by TCRdb to the mid-2010s). General notes on the study: TCR alpha and beta repertoires from monozygotic twins, unrelated adults of various ages and cord blood were deep-sequenced to test whether fetal clonotypes persist. To rule out contamination, replicate twin experiments were performed at different times with different library preparation protocols. The research as a whole found: Invariant T cells such as MAIT and iNKT could partly confound zero-insertion analyses, although diverse VJ usage argued against such confounding for most clonotypes. Abundant cord blood beta clonotypes had fewer insertions, young adult naive repertoires showed a similar but weaker trend, and memory repertoires showed no such trend. Compared with coincidental sharing between unrelated individuals, an excess of low generation-probability sequences was observed among out-of-frame TCR alpha sequences shared between twins. Because the same donors could not be followed over many years, the conclusions depended on cross-sectional statistical analysis. In beta out-of-frame sequences, excess twin sharing was weaker, because having fewer shared sequences lowered the signal-to-noise ratio. Recombination models systematically underestimated out-of-frame TCR alpha sharing in monozygotic twins but agreed with sharing between unrelated individuals.

The library was prepared using 5' RACE. TCRdb records Illumina HiSeq 2000 as the sequencer. Template switching introduced a universal primer binding site; the final cDNA contained a unique molecular identifier, enabling accurate counting of TCR cDNA molecules. Specific primers in the conserved constant-segment region were used to synthesize first-strand cDNA for the TCR alpha and beta chains. To control for contamination, every cDNA library carried two barcodes: a SMART-Mk sample barcode plus Illumina barcodes. TruSeq adapter sequences and Illumina sample barcodes were added in two successive PCR steps. Sequencing of the TCR alpha and beta cDNA libraries was done on the Illumina HiSeq platform using custom primers. Per the source publication's procedure: Unique molecular identifiers were extracted from raw reads with MiGEC, and CDR3 positions were determined with MiXCR. Recombination models were inferred per individual with the repgenHMM and IGoR tools using an EM algorithm. Shared clonotypes were analyzed with the tcR package in R, and sharing was normalized by the product of cloneset sizes. Out-of-frame nonproductive sequences were analyzed to study raw recombination free of thymic and clonal selection effects. The raw public data were reprocessed by TCRdb itself: fastp quality trimming at Q25, MiXCR clonotype calling, in-frame beta chains only. Merged by CDR3 protein, the rows form single entries marked with the most common genes and DNA. These V and J calls derive from TCRdb rather than the authors' analysis. This sample gives 650,000 to 750,000 distinct CDR3 sequences in total; less than 25% of them show up just once. The ten largest clones represent approximately 4.5% of the sample.

Only healthy Caucasian donors were included. The twin cohort consisted of three pairs of female monozygotic twins, all aged roughly 18 to 30 years. Peripheral blood mononuclear cells were used as the source from which RNA for TCR libraries was isolated. With respect to this clonotype: Its antigen specificity is not known. No base quality values were provided; no much bigger clone lies one nucleotide off.

Here V drops 0 bases and J drops 4 bases, and the junction holds 5 bases not matched to any gene. The CDR3 runs 15 amino acids, cysteine and phenylalanine included. CDR3 DNA only is kept here, 45 bases in frame from base 1. Based on the germline V gene, the CDR1 and CDR2 sequences are SGHRS and YFSETQ. The same sample was also used in a study of T cells expressing NK-cell markers. The second paper states: Three sorted T-cell subsets (CD3+CD56+NKG2C+, CD3+CD56+NKG2C- and CD3+CD56-NKG2C+) from 8 or 9 donors had their TCR beta-chain repertoires profiled. Seven of the eight sequenced donors were HCMV-seropositive and one was HCMV-seronegative. In several experiments an anti-gammadeltaTCR antibody was added to restrict sorting to alphabetaTCR-expressing T cells. In roughly 6 donors, the dominant CD3+CD56+NKG2C+ clonotypes ranked among the top 10 CD8+ clonotypes, making up about 1.0-7.0% of CD8+ T cells. Those dominant clonotypes were again the most abundant among CD3+CD56-NKG2C+ cells in a few donors, at about 28.3-60.1%. It remained unclear whether the expanded NKG2C-expressing T cell clones were specific for HCMV antigens. Randomly selected healthy volunteers, three men and five women, were used as the eight sequenced donors. HCMV serostatus was determined by detecting HCMV-specific IgG in serum with a commercial ELISA kit. For roughly six donors, bulk peripheral blood T-cell repertoires were also sequenced from unsorted PBMC. MIGEC was used to demultiplex reads and group reads by UMI, and MiTCR was used to assemble and quantify clonotypes. To exclude erroneous sequences, any TCR cDNA sequence not supported by at least two reads was discarded. The tcR package was used for downstream repertoire analysis, and clonotypes were matched between fractions using CDR3 nucleotide sequence together with V segment. VDJmatch was used to annotate antigen specificity against VDJdb, with one amino acid substitution allowed in CDR3.

The source material was PBMCs. This chain is built from TRBV5-1 and TRBJ2-3, and TRBD2 matches 7 of the central bases. This TCR derives from a woman aged 18-29 years in good health. This receptor carries the CDR3 CASSLVGLVADTQYF. In nucleotide form, the sequence is TGCGCCAGCAGCTTGGTTGGACTAGTCGCAGATACGCAGTATTTT.